Below, one TCR beta chain is given with its context. The antigen remains undetermined. The sample belongs to a study of CD8+ T cells in alopecia areata. Turning to the study itself: Treated patients were dosed with oral tofacitinib, taking 5 to 10 mg twice daily.

Isolated RNA was reverse transcribed into cDNA used as the sequencing template. Some clones are missing from TCRdb's copy, which holds only in-frame ones; the method was immunoSEQ multiplex PCR. The repertoire holds some 100,000 clones, with about 44% as singletons. Whole-study results and caveats: On tofacitinib, scalp and blood still held many of the expanded lesional clones. Relative to mice, TCR sharing across patients was less clear, a difference possibly HLA-related. Having one nonresponder leaves uncertain how baseline CD8+ expansion relates to response.

The CDR3 consists of 15 residues. J lost 5 bases, V lost 5 bases, and 9 bases had no gene match. CDR1 is SGHNT, CDR2 YENEEA, per germline. The treatment here: oral pan-JAK inhibitor, 5-10 mg twice daily. This material consisted of CD8+ T cells sorted from blood, taken at week 24, from a patient treated with tofacitinib. The TCR originated in a human donor with alopecia areata. V gene TRBV11-3 combines with J gene TRBJ2-1; 7 bases line up with TRBD2. CDR3 DNA sequence: TGTGCCAGCAGCCCCTGGGGGGGACCAGACAATGAGCAGTTCTTC. Translating gives CASSPWGGPDNEQFF.